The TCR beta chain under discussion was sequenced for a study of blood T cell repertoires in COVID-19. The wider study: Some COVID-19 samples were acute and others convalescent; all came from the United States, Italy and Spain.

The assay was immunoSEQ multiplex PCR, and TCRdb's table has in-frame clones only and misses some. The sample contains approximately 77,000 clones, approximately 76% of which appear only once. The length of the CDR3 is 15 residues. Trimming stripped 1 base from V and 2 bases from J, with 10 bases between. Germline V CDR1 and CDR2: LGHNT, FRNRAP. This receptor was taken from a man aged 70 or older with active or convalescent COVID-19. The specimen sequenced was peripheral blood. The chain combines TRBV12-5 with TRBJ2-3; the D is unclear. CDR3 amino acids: CASGLGRRSTDTQYF. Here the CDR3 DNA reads TGTGCTAGTGGTTTGGGCAGAAGATCCACAGATACGCAGTATTTT. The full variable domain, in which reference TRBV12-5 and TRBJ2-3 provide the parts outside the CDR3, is DARVTQTPRHKVTEMGQEVTMRCQPILGHNTVFWYRQTMMQGLELLAYFRNRAPLDDSGMPKDRFSAEMPDATLATLKIQPSEPRDSAVYFCASGLGRRSTDTQYFGPGTRLTVL.